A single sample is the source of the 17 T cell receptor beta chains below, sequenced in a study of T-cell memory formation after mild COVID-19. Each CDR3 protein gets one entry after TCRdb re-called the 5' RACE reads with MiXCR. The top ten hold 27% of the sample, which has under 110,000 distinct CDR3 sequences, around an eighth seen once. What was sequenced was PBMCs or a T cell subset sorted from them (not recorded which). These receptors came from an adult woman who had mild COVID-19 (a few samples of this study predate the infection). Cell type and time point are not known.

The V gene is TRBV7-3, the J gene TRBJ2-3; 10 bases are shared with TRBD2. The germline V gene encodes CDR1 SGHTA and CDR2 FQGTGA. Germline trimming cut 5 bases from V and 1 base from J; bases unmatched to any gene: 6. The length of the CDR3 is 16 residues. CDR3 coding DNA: TGTGCCAGCAGCCCATTCGGGACTAGCGGCACAGATACGCAGTATTTT. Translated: CASSPFGTSGTDTQYF.

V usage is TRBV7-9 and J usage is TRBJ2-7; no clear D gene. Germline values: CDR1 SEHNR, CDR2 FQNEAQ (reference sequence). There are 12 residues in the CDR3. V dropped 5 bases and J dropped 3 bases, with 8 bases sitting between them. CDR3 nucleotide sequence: TGTGCCAGCAGCGCCCTGCTCTACGAGCAGTACTTC. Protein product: CASSALLYEQYF. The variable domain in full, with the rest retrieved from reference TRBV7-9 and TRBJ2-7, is DTGVSQNPRHKITKRGQNVTFRCDPISEHNRLYWYRQTLGQGPEFLTYFQNEAQLEKSRLLSDRFSAERPKGSFSTLEIQRTEQGDSAMYLCASSALLYEQYFGPGTRLTVT.

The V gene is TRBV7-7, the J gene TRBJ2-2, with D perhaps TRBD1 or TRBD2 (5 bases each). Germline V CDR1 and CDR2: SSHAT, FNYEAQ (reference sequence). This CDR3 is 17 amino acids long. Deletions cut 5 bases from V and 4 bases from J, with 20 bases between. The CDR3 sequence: CASSPQAPGAGTGELFF. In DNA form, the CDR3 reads TGTGCCAGCAGCCCACAGGCACCCGGGGCCGGCACCGGGGAGCTGTTTTTT.

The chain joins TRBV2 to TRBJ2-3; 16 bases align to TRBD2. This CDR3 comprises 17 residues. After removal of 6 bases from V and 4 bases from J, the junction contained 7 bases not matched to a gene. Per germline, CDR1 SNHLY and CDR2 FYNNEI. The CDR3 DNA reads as TGTGCCAGCAGACCCGGGACTAGCGGGGGGGCGTCAGATACGCAGTATTTT. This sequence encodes CASRPGTSGGASDTQYF.

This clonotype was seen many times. The CDR3 spells CASSQDPQGNQPQHF. As DNA, the CDR3 is TGCGCCAGCAGCCAAGATCCACAGGGAAATCAGCCCCAGCATTTT. J is TRBJ1-5 and V is TRBV4-3; D perhaps matches TRBD1 (6 bases). In germline, CDR1 is LGHNA, CDR2 YSLEER. V was shortened by 0 bases and J by 4 bases, with 10 bases between the two germline ends. The CDR3 is made up of 15 amino acids.

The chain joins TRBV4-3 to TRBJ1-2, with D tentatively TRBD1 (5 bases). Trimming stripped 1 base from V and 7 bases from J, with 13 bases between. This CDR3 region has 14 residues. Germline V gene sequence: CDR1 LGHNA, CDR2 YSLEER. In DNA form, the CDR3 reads TGCGCCAGCAGCCAAGGGGGGGACCTCGGTGGCTACACCTTC. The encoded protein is CASSQGGDLGGYTF.

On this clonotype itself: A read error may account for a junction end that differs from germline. CDR3 loop: CASSLGAPGSPLPF. The CDR3 coding sequence is TGTGCCAGCAGCTTGGGAGCCCCGGGATCACCCCTCCCCTTT. The rearrangement joins TRBV5-6 to TRBJ1-6, with D unresolved. The germline V gene encodes CDR1 SGHDT and CDR2 YYEEEE. The CDR3 is made up of 14 amino acids.

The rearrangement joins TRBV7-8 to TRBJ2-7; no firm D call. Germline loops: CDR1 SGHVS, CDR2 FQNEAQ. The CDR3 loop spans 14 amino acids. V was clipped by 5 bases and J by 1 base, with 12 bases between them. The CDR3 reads CASSLILSSYEQYF. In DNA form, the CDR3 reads TGTGCCAGCAGCCTAATTCTTTCGTCCTACGAGCAGTACTTC.

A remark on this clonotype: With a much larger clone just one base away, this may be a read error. The CDR3 nucleotides read TGCGCCAGCAGCCCCTGGACTCATGACAATGAGCAGTTCTTC. It is translated as CASSPWTHDNEQFF. The chain links TRBV5-1 to TRBJ2-1; D perhaps matches TRBD2 (5 bases). Germline V CDR1 and CDR2: SGHRS, YFSETQ. This CDR3 has 14 residues. V gave up 4 bases and J gave up 5 bases, with 13 bases separating them.

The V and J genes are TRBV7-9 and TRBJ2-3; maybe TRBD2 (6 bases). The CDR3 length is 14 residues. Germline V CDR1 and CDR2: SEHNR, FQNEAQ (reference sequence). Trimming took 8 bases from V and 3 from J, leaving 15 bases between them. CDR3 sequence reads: CASGGASATDTQYF. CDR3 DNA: TGTGCCAGCGGCGGGGCTAGCGCAACAGATACGCAGTATTTT.

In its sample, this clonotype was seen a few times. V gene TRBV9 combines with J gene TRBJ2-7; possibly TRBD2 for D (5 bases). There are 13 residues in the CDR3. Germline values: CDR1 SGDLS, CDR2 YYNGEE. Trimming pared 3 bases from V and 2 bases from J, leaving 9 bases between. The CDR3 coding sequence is TGTGCCAGCAGCGCCGGGAACCCCTACGAGCAGTACTTC. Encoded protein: CASSAGNPYEQYF.

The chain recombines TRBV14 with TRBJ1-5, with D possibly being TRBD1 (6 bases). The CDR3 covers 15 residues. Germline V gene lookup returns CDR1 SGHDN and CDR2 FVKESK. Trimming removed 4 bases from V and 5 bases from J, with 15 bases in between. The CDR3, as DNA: TGTGCCAGCAGCCCCTTCTTTTCAGGGGATCAGCCCCAGCATTTT. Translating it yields CASSPFFSGDQPQHF.

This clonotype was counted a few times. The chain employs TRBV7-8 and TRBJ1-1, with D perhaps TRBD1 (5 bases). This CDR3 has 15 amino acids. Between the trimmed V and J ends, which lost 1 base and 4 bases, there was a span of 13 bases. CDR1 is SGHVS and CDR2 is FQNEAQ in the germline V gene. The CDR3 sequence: CASSLVGAGLTEAFF. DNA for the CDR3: TGTGCCAGCAGCTTAGTAGGGGCTGGTCTCACTGAAGCTTTCTTT.

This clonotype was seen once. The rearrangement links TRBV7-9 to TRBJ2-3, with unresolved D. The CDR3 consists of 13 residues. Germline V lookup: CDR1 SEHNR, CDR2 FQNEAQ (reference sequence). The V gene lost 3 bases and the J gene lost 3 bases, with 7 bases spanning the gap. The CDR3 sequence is CASSFLPTDTQYF. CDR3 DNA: TGTGCCAGCAGCTTCCTCCCTACAGATACGCAGTATTTT. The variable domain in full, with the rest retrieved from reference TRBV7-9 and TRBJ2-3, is DTGVSQNPRHKITKRGQNVTFRCDPISEHNRLYWYRQTLGQGPEFLTYFQNEAQLEKSRLLSDRFSAERPKGSFSTLEIQRTEQGDSAMYLCASSFLPTDTQYFGPGTRLTVL.

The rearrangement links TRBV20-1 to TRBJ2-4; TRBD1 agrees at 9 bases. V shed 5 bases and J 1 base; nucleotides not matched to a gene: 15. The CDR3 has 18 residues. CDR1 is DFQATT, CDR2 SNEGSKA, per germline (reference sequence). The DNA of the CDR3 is TGCAGTGCTGACGGACAGGGGATTAATTTAGGGGCCAAAAACATTCAGTACTTC. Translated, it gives CSADGQGINLGAKNIQYF.

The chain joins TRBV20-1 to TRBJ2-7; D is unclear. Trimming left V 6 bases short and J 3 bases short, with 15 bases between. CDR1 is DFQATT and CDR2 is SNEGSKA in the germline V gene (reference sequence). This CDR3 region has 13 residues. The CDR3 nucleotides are TGCAGTGCCACAACAGATACCTTCTACGAGCAGTACTTC. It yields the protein CSATTDTFYEQYF.

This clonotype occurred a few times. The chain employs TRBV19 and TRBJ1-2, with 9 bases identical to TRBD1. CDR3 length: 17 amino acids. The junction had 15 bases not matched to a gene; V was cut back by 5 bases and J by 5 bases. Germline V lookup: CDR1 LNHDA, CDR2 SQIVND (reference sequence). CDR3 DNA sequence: TGTGCCAGTAGTTCCCCCATGATACCGGGACAGGGTTATGGCTACACCTTC. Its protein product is CASSSPMIPGQGYGYTF.